What follows are 8 T cell receptor beta chains derived from one specimen sequenced in a study of T cell repertoires in cytomegalovirus infection. TCRdb re-called the reads with MiXCR, one entry per CDR3 protein. This table holds 800,000 to 950,000 distinct CDR3 sequences, 32% found once. For these TCRs, the target antigens are not known. The specimen comprised cultured CD8+ T cells from PBMCs, sampled from culture after CMV antigen stimulation. The source is a human donor in good health (CMV status not recorded). Some clones in this sample may be carry-over from other donors' samples.

V is TRBV6-6 and J is TRBJ2-3; 14 bases agree with TRBD2. The CDR3 consists of 17 residues. Trimming at V came to 6 bases and at J to 3 bases, leaving 8 bases not matched to a gene. The germline V gene has CDR1 MNHNY and CDR2 SVGAGI (reference sequence). CDR3 region: CASSHEGLAGVTDTQYF. For the CDR3, the DNA is TGTGCCAGCAGCCATGAGGGACTAGCGGGGGTTACAGATACGCAGTATTTT.

The V and J genes are TRBV12-3 or TRBV12-4 and TRBJ1-1; D is perhaps TRBD1 (5 bases). CDR3 length: 14 amino acids. V gave up 7 bases and J gave up 4 bases, with 16 bases separating them. CDR3 coding DNA: TGTGCCAGCACCCAAGGGCAGGGCCCCACTGAAGCTTTCTTT. Protein: CASTQGQGPTEAFF.

This clonotype was counted only a few times. The chain carries TRBV6-1 and TRBJ2-3, with 8 nucleotides matching TRBD1. Germline V CDR1 and CDR2: MNHNS, SASEGT. Unmatched junction bases numbered 7, after V lost 10 bases and J lost 10 bases. The CDR3 consists of 11 residues. This CDR3 reads CATGTGLAQYF. DNA of the CDR3: TGTGCCACCGGGACAGGTCTCGCGCAGTATTTT.

The chain has TRBV7-9 and TRBJ2-5; TRBD2 aligns across 8 bases. V lost 3 bases, J lost 5 bases, and 5 bases stayed unmatched. Germline values: CDR1 SEHNR, CDR2 FQNEAQ (reference sequence). This CDR3 is 14 amino acids long. The CDR3: CASSLGLVLETQYF. The CDR3 bases are TGTGCCAGCAGCTTGGGACTAGTGCTTGAGACCCAGTACTTC.

This clonotype was seen more than once but under ten times. CDR3 bases: TGTGCCAGCCAATACACGATTAACAGGGGAGAGCAGTTCTTC. The encoded protein is CASQYTINRGEQFF. V usage is TRBV6-2 or TRBV6-3 and J usage is TRBJ2-1; the match to TRBD1 covers 7 bases. The germline CDR1 and CDR2 sequences are MNHEY and SVGEGT. The CDR3 is 14 amino acids. V was clipped by 8 bases and J by 10 bases; unmatched bases: 14.

This clonotype was counted between two and nine times. This rearrangement joins TRBV6-1 to TRBJ2-3; 7 bases line up with TRBD2. The length of the CDR3 is 15 residues. The germline CDR1 and CDR2 sequences are MNHNS and SASEGT. Germline trimming cut 1 base from V and 5 bases from J; bases unmatched to any gene: 6. The CDR3 is CASSEVAGEGDTQYF. DNA of the CDR3: TGTGCCAGCAGTGAAGTGGCGGGGGAGGGAGATACGCAGTATTTT.

This clonotype has ten or more counts. This chain uses TRBV6-6 with TRBJ1-1; D is uncertain. The germline V gene encodes CDR1 MNHNY and CDR2 SVGAGI (reference sequence). Trimming left V 8 bases short and J 0 bases short, with 13 bases between. The CDR3 has 14 residues. Written as DNA, the CDR3 is TGTGCCAGCTCTGCGGGCGGCATGAACACTGAAGCTTTCTTT. Its translation: CASSAGGMNTEAFF.

About this clonotype itself: A junction boundary mismatches the germline segment, possibly from a read error. DNA of the CDR3: TGTGCCAGCAGTGAAGTTGGGGGGCCTAGCACAGATACGCACTATTTT. It codes for CASSEVGGPSTDTHYF. V is TRBV6-1 and J is TRBJ2-3; D may correspond to TRBD1 or TRBD2 (6 bases each). Looked up from germline, CDR1 is MNHNS and CDR2 is SASEGT. The CDR3 runs 16 residues.